This T cell receptor beta chain was captured in a study of OX40 agonist ivuxolimab in advanced cancers. Unmatched junction bases numbered 8, after V lost 5 bases and J lost 7 bases. This CDR3 has 15 amino acids. Germline CDR1 reads SNHLY; CDR2 reads FYNNEI. TCRdb's copy holds only in-frame clones and misses some; the assay was immunoSEQ multiplex PCR. Of about 50,000 clones in the sample, approximately 80% were seen once. This specimen consisted of CD4+ or CD8+ T cells sorted from blood, obtained in a trial of the OX40 agonist ivuxolimab. The receptor was derived from an adult with an advanced solid tumor such as melanoma, head and neck, liver or kidney cancer. The J gene is TRBJ2-7, the V gene TRBV2; 13 nucleotides align to TRBD2. The CDR3 loop reads CASSLGLAGVSEQYF. The CDR3 DNA is TGTGCCAGCAGTCTCGGACTAGCGGGAGTAAGTGAGCAGTACTTC.